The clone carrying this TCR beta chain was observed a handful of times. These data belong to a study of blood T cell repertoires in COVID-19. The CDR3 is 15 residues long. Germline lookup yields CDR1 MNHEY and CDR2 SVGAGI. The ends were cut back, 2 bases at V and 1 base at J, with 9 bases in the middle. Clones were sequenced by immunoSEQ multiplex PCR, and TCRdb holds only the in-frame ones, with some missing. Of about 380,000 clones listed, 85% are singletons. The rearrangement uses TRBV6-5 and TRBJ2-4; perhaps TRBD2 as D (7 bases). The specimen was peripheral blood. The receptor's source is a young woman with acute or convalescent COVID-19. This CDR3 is CASSYGGAAKNIQYF. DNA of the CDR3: TGTGCCAGCAGTTACGGGGGGGCGGCCAAAAACATTCAGTACTTC.